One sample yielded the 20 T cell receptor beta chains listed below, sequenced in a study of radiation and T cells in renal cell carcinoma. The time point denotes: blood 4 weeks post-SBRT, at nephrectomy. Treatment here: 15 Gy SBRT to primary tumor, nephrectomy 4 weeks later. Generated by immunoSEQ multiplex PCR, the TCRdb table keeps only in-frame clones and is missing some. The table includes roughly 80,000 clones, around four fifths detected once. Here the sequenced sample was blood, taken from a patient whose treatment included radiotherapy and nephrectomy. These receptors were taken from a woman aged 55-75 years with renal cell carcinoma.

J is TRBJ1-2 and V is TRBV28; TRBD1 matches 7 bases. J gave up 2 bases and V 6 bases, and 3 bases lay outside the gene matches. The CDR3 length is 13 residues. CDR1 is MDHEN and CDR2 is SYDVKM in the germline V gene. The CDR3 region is CASRTTGNYGYTF. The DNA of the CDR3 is TGTGCCAGCAGAACGACAGGGAACTATGGCTACACCTTC.

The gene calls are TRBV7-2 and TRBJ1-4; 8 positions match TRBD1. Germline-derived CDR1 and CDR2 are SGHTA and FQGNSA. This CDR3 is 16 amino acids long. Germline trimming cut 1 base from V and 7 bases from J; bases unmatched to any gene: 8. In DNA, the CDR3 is TGTGCCAGCAGCTTAGGAGCGCGCGGGACAGGTGAAAAACTGTTTTTT. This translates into CASSLGARGTGEKLFF.

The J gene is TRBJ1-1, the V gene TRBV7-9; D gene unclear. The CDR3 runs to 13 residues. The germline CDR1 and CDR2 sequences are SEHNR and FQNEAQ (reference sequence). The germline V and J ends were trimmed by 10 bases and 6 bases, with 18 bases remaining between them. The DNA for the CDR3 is TGTGCCACCCTGGACCCGCAAGCCTCTGAAGCTTTCTTT. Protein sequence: CATLDPQASEAFF.

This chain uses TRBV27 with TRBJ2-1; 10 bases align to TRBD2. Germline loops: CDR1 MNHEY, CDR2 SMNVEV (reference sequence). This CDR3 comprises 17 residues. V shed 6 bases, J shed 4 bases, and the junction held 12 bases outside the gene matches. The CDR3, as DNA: TGTGCCAGCAGCTCTGTTAGTGGACTAGCGGTGTACAATGAGCAGTTCTTC. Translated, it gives CASSSVSGLAVYNEQFF.

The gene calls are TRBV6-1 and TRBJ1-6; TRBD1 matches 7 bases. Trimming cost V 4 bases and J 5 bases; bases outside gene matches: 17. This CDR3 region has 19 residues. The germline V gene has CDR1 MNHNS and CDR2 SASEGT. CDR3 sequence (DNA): TGTGCCAGCAGTGCTCGACCCGGGACAGCCCAGATTGATAATTCACCCCTCCACTTT. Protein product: CASSARPGTAQIDNSPLHF.

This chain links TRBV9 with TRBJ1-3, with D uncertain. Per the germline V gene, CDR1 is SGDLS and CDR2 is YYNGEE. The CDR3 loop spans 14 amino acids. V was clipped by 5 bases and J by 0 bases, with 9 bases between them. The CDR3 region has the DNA TGTGCCAGCAGGCCCAGCATCTCTGGAAACACCATATATTTT. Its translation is CASRPSISGNTIYF.

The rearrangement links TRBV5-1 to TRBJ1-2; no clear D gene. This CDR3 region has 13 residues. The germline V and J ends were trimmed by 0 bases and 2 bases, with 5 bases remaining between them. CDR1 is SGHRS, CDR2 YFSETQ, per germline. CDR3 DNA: TGCGCCAGCAGCTTGGTTCGGAACTATGGCTACACCTTC. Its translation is CASSLVRNYGYTF.

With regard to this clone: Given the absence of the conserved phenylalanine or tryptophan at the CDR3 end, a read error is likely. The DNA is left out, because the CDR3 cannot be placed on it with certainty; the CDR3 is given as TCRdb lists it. CDR3 amino acids: CASIFERGSY. V and J are TRBV9 and TRBJ1-2; the D call of TRBD1 is as the table states it, not checked on the DNA. Germline values: CDR1 SGDLS, CDR2 YYNGEE. Ends included, the CDR3 has 10 residues.

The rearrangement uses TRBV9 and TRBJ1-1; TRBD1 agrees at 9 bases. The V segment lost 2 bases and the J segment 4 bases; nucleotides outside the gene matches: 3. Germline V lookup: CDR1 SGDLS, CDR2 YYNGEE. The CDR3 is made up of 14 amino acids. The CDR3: CASSVGTGSTEAFF. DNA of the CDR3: TGTGCCAGCAGCGTCGGGACAGGGAGCACTGAAGCTTTCTTT.

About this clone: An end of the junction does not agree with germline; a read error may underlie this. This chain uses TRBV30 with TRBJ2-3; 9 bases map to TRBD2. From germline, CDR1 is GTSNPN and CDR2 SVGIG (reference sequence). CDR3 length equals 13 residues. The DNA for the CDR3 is TGTGCCCTCTCGCTGGCGGGAGGGGATAGGCAGTATTTT. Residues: CALSLAGGDRQYF.

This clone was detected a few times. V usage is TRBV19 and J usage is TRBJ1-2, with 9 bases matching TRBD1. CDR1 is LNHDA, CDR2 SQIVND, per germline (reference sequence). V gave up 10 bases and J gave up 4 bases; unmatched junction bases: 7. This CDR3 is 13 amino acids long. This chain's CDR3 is CAIRQGGGYGYTF. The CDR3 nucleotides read TGTGCCATCAGACAGGGGGGCGGCTATGGCTACACCTTC. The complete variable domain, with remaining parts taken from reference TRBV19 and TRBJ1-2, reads DGGITQSPKYLFRKEGQNVTLSCEQNLNHDAMYWYRQDPGQGLRLIYYSQIVNDFQKGDIAEGYSVSREKKESFPLTVTSAQKNPTAFYLCAIRQGGGYGYTFGSGTRLTVV.

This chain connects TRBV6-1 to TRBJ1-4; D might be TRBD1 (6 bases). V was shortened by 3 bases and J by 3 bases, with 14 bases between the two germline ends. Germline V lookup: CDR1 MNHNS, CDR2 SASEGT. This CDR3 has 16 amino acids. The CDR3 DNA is TGTGCCAGCAGTGAGCTCACAGGGAGGTCTAATGAAAAACTGTTTTTT. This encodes CASSELTGRSNEKLFF.

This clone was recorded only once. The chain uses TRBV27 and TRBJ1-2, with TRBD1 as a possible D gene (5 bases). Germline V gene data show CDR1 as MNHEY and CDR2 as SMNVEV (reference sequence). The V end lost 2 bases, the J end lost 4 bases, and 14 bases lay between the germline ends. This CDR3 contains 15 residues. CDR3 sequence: CASSLRLGTVYGYTF. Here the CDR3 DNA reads TGTGCCAGCAGTTTACGCCTCGGGACGGTCTATGGCTACACCTTC.

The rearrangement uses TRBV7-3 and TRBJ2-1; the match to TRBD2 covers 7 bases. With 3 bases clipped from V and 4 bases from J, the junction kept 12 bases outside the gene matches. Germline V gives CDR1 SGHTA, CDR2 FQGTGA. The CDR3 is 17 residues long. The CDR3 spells CASSFLSGAGIYNEQFF. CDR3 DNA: TGTGCCAGCAGCTTCCTGAGTGGAGCGGGGATATACAATGAGCAGTTCTTC.

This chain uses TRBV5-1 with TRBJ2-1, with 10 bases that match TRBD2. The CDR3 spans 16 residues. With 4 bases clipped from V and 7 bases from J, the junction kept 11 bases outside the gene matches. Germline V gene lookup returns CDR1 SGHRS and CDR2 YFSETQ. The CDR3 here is CASSPLASGRGNEQFF. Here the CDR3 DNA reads TGCGCCAGCAGCCCCCTGGCTAGCGGGAGAGGGAATGAGCAGTTCTTC.

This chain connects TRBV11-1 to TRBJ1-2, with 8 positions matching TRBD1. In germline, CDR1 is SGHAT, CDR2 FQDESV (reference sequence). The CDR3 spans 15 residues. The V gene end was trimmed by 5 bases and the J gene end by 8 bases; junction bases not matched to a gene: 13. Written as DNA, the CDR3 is TGTGCCAGCAGCCATTTCCCGGACAGGGTCGGAGGCTACACCTTC. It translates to CASSHFPDRVGGYTF.

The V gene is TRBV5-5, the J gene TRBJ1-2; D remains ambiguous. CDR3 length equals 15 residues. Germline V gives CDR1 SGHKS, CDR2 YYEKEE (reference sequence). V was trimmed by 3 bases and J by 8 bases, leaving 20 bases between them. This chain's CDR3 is CASSSLSAGRGGYTF. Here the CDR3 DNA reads TGTGCCAGCAGCTCCTTAAGCGCAGGCCGAGGGGGCTACACCTTC.

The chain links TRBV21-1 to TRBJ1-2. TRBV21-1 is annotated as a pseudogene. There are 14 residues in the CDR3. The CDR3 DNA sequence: TGTGCCAGCACCAAAGCCCCAGACGGGGGTGGCTACACCTTC. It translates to CASTKAPDGGGYTF.

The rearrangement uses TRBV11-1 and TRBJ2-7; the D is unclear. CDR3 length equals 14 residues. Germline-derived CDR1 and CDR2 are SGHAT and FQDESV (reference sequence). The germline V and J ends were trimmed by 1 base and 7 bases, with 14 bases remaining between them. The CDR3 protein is CASSLGPALGEQYF. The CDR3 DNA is TGTGCCAGCAGCTTAGGCCCTGCCCTAGGGGAGCAGTACTTC.

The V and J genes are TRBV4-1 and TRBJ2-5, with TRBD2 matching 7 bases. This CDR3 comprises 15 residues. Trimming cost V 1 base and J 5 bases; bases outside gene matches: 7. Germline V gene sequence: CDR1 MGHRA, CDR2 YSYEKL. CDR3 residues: CASSQGARGEETQYF. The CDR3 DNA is TGCGCCAGCAGCCAAGGCGCTCGGGGGGAGGAGACCCAGTACTTC.